Presented here are 31 T cell receptor beta chains from one specimen sequenced in a study of T-cell memory formation after mild COVID-19. TCRdb reanalysed the 5' RACE reads using MiXCR and keeps one entry per CDR3 protein. Altogether over 300,000 distinct CDR3 sequences are present, under 25% being singletons, with the ten largest covering around 20%. Source material: PBMCs or a T cell subset sorted from them (not recorded which). The source is a man in his late teens or twenties who had mild COVID-19 (a few samples of this study predate the infection). Cell type and time point are not known.

This clonotype has only a few counts. CDR3 amino acids: CASSLVFGETKPNYGYTF. The DNA for the CDR3 is TGCGCCAGCAGCTTGGTTTTCGGAGAGACCAAACCTAACTATGGCTACACCTTC. This chain connects TRBV5-1 to TRBJ1-2, with D hard to call. Trimming shortened V by 0 bases and J by 0 bases, and 18 bases separated the two germline ends. Germline V gives CDR1 SGHRS, CDR2 YFSETQ. CDR3 length equals 18 residues.

V is TRBV6-5 and J is TRBJ2-1, with unresolved D. Germline loops: CDR1 MNHEY, CDR2 SVGAGI. V shed 0 bases and J shed 1 base, with 16 bases lying between them. The CDR3 loop spans 18 amino acids. This CDR3 reads CASSYSGSARASYNEQFF. The CDR3 DNA sequence: TGTGCCAGCAGTTACTCCGGGTCCGCACGGGCATCCTACAATGAGCAGTTCTTC.

Details on this clonotype: One end of the junction fails to match germline, which may point to a read error. This rearrangement joins TRBV7-3 to TRBJ2-2; D might be TRBD1 (7 bases). Germline V gene lookup returns CDR1 SGHTA and CDR2 FQGTGA. The length of the CDR3 is 17 residues. The CDR3 loop reads CATSLTYPGGSPGELFF. The CDR3 nucleotides read TGTGCCACCAGCTTAACGTATCCAGGGGGGTCCCCCGGGGAGCTGTTTTTT. The full variable domain, in which reference TRBV7-3 and TRBJ2-2 provide the parts outside the CDR3, is GAGVSQTPSNKVTEKGKYVELRCDPISGHTALYWYRQSLGQGPEFLIYFQGTGAADDSGLPNDRFFAVRPEGSVSTLKIQRTERGDSAVYLCATSLTYPGGSPGELFFGEGSRLTVL.

The chain carries TRBV20-1 and TRBJ2-5; 9 nucleotides align to TRBD1. The CDR3 has 14 residues. Germline loops: CDR1 DFQATT, CDR2 SNEGSKA (reference sequence). The ends lost 3 bases at V and 4 bases at J; junction bases unmatched: 6. The CDR3 reads CSARRGQGSETQYF. CDR3 DNA: TGCAGTGCTAGGCGGGGACAGGGTTCAGAGACCCAGTACTTC.

The J gene is TRBJ1-5, the V gene TRBV2; tentative D call: TRBD1 (5 bases). The CDR3 is 14 residues long. The germline CDR1 and CDR2 sequences are SNHLY and FYNNEI. V lost 3 bases and J lost 7, with 13 bases in between. CDR3 amino acids: CASSDRDPRQPQHF. CDR3 nucleotides: TGTGCCAGCAGTGATCGGGACCCTCGACAGCCCCAGCATTTT.

This clonotype came up a few times. J is TRBJ2-1 and V is TRBV6-4; 10 nucleotides match TRBD2. Unmatched junction bases numbered 10, after V lost 6 bases and J lost 8 bases. The CDR3 runs to 15 residues. Germline V gives CDR1 MRHNA, CDR2 SNTAGT. CDR3 DNA: TGTGCCAGCAGCCTGACTAGCGGGCCCATCGATGAGCAGTTCTTC. It specifies CASSLTSGPIDEQFF.

The chain uses TRBV7-2 and TRBJ2-5; tentatively, D is TRBD2 (5 bases). Trimming took off 6 bases at V and 5 bases at J, with 13 bases between the two ends. Per the germline V gene, CDR1 is SGHTA and CDR2 is FQGNSA. The CDR3 is made up of 13 amino acids. The CDR3 bases are TGTGCCAGCAGAACTAGTAACTGGGAGACCCAGTACTTC. It yields the protein CASRTSNWETQYF.

The sample holds many counts of this clonotype. DNA for the CDR3: TGTGCCAGCAGCTTACCCCGGGCTAGCGGGGACACAGATACGCAGTATTTT. Amino acid sequence: CASSLPRASGDTDTQYF. The chain joins TRBV7-9 to TRBJ2-3; 9 bases match TRBD2. The CDR3 covers 17 residues. V lost 2 bases and J lost 2; bases outside the gene matches: 8. The germline V gene has CDR1 SEHNR and CDR2 FQNEAQ (reference sequence).

The chain couples TRBV7-8 to TRBJ2-1; D is uncertain. The CDR3 totals 11 residues. The ends were cut back, 1 base at V and 9 bases at J, with 4 bases in the middle. CDR1 is SGHVS, CDR2 FQNEAQ, per germline. The CDR3 is CASSLDREQFF. The CDR3 DNA is TGTGCCAGCAGCTTAGACCGTGAGCAGTTCTTC.

This clonotype came up a few times. The chain recombines TRBV5-1 with TRBJ2-2; 7 nucleotides line up with TRBD1. J was trimmed by 5 bases and V by 1 base; bases with no gene match: 14. The CDR3 sequence is 18 residues long. Germline CDR1 reads SGHRS; CDR2 reads YFSETQ. The CDR3 DNA reads TGCGCCAGCAGCTTGAGATCCCCCCGGGACAGCATGACCGGGGAGCTGTTTTTT. Encoded protein: CASSLRSPRDSMTGELFF.

This clonotype was counted only a few times. The rearrangement links TRBV9 to TRBJ2-1; D remains ambiguous. V was cut by 0 bases and J by 0 bases, with 7 bases left in between. This CDR3 region has 15 residues. Germline V CDR1 and CDR2: SGDLS, YYNGEE. CDR3 amino acids: CASSVEPSSYNEQFF. The DNA for the CDR3 is TGTGCCAGCAGCGTAGAACCAAGCTCCTACAATGAGCAGTTCTTC.

This clonotype was seen repeatedly, ten times or more. The rearrangement links TRBV7-6 to TRBJ2-2; no reliable D call. Germline V lookup: CDR1 SGHVS, CDR2 FNYEAQ. This CDR3 has 12 amino acids. Trimming cost V 3 bases and J 6 bases, with 5 bases left between them. CDR3 region: CASSFRSGELFF. DNA for the CDR3: TGTGCCAGCAGCTTTCGATCCGGGGAGCTGTTTTTT.

This clonotype was picked up a small number of times. The chain carries TRBV25-1 and TRBJ1-1; the D gene is possibly TRBD1 (5 bases). V lost 4 bases to trimming and J lost 5 bases, with 11 bases between them. The CDR3 totals 13 residues. CDR1 is MGHDK, CDR2 SYGVNS, per germline. CDR3 in amino acids: CASSVSPGTEAFF. CDR3 bases: TGTGCCAGCAGTGTATCGCCAGGGACTGAAGCTTTCTTT.

The CDR3: CASSPRQVGTEAFF. The CDR3 coding sequence is TGTGCCAGCTCACCACGGCAGGTCGGCACTGAAGCTTTCTTT. This chain connects TRBV18 to TRBJ1-1; unclear D gene. Trimming stripped 1 base from V and 4 bases from J, with 10 bases between. The CDR3 spans 14 residues. The V gene's germline CDR1 is KGHSH and CDR2 LQKENI.

This CDR3 reads CASRSLAGSYNEQFF. CDR3 DNA: TGTGCCAGCAGATCTCTAGCGGGGAGTTACAATGAGCAGTTCTTC. The chain uses TRBV6-5 and TRBJ2-1; the match to TRBD2 covers 9 bases. Germline V CDR1 and CDR2: MNHEY, SVGAGI. Trimming took 6 bases from V and 4 from J; bases not matched to a gene: 7. The CDR3 is 15 amino acids.

The rearrangement uses TRBV5-1 and TRBJ2-3; D may be TRBD1 (6 bases). CDR3 length: 14 residues. Trimming shortened V by 3 bases and J by 5 bases, and 13 bases separated the two germline ends. Germline V CDR1 and CDR2: SGHRS, YFSETQ. CDR3 coding DNA: TGCGCCAGCAGCTGGGCGGTGGACAGAGATACGCAGTATTTT. As protein: CASSWAVDRDTQYF. Together with reference TRBV5-1 and TRBJ2-3, the CDR3 gives the full variable domain: KAGVTQTPRYLIKTRGQQVTLSCSPISGHRSVSWYQQTPGQGLQFLFEYFSETQRNKGNFPGRFSGRQFSNSRSEMNVSTLELGDSALYLCASSWAVDRDTQYFGPGTRLTVL.

This clonotype has ten or more counts. This sequence joins TRBV9 and TRBJ1-2; D is ambiguous. CDR3 length: 15 amino acids. Deletions cut 0 bases from V and 7 bases from J, with 16 bases between. CDR1 SGDLS and CDR2 YYNGEE come from the germline V gene. The CDR3 nucleotides read TGTGCCAGCAGCGTAGGGGGTCCGATCGAGGGTGGCTACACCTTC. Its translation: CASSVGGPIEGGYTF.

V gene TRBV12-3 or TRBV12-4 combines with J gene TRBJ2-3; a weak D match, TRBD2 (7 bases). There are 16 residues in the CDR3. V shed 5 bases and J shed 4 bases, with 19 bases lying between them. The CDR3 nucleotides read TGTGCCAGCAGTCCATTAACGGGGGGCGGCTCAGATACGCAGTATTTT. Its protein product is CASSPLTGGGSDTQYF.

The rearrangement joins TRBV2 to TRBJ1-1; D remains ambiguous. V dropped 7 bases and J dropped 0 bases, with 9 bases sitting between them. This CDR3 region has 13 residues. Germline V gene lookup returns CDR1 SNHLY and CDR2 FYNNEI. CDR3: CASNWELNTEAFF. As DNA, the CDR3 is TGTGCCAGCAATTGGGAGCTGAACACTGAAGCTTTCTTT.

The chain joins TRBV5-1 to TRBJ2-1; 9 nucleotides agree with TRBD1. With V trimmed by 4 bases and J by 15 bases, 14 bases remained unmatched. Germline V gene sequence: CDR1 SGHRS, CDR2 YFSETQ. The CDR3 has 14 residues. The CDR3 reads CASSADSTGGVPFF. DNA for the CDR3: TGCGCCAGCAGCGCGGACTCGACAGGGGGTGTTCCGTTCTTC.

This chain uses TRBV5-1 with TRBJ2-5; weak D call: TRBD2 (6 bases). The V gene lost 7 bases and the J gene lost 2 bases, with 18 bases spanning the gap. Germline V lookup: CDR1 SGHRS, CDR2 YFSETQ. The length of the CDR3 is 15 residues. CDR3 sequence reads: CASGPRGDSQETQYF. CDR3 coding DNA: TGCGCCAGCGGCCCCCGCGGGGACTCACAAGAGACCCAGTACTTC.

The chain recombines TRBV10-3 with TRBJ2-5; 9 nucleotides agree with TRBD1. The CDR3 is 15 amino acids. The V segment lost 3 bases and the J segment 0 bases; nucleotides outside the gene matches: 2. Germline V gene data show CDR1 as ENHRY and CDR2 as SYGVKD. CDR3 in amino acids: CAISDTGGYQETQYF. The CDR3 coding sequence is TGTGCCATCAGTGATACAGGGGGCTACCAAGAGACCCAGTACTTC.

The chain employs TRBV6-1 and TRBJ2-4; 11 bases line up with TRBD2. The V gene end was trimmed by 7 bases and the J gene end by 4 bases; junction bases not matched to a gene: 6. CDR1 and CDR2 (germline): MNHNS, SASEGT. The CDR3 sequence is 15 residues long. CDR3 amino acids: CASIQGTSGKNIQYF. CDR3 in DNA: TGTGCCAGCATACAGGGGACTAGCGGTAAAAACATTCAGTACTTC.

This clonotype was observed at least ten times. The rearrangement links TRBV5-1 to TRBJ2-3; 12 bases agree with TRBD2. Trimming at V came to 0 bases and at J to 7 bases, leaving 9 bases not matched to a gene. Germline V lookup: CDR1 SGHRS, CDR2 YFSETQ. The CDR3 totals 17 residues. The CDR3 region has the DNA TGCGCCAGCAGCTTGGAGACTAGCGGGGGCCCGGGGCATACGCAGTATTTT. Protein sequence: CASSLETSGGPGHTQYF.

This clonotype was seen only a few times. This chain links TRBV20-1 with TRBJ2-7; D may be TRBD2 (7 bases). CDR1 is DFQATT, CDR2 SNEGSKA, per germline (reference sequence). The CDR3 runs to 15 residues. Trimming removed 3 bases at V and 0 bases at J, with 15 bases between. The CDR3 nucleotides read TGCAGTGCTAGCGACGGGGGGCTGATCTCCTACGAGCAGTACTTC. Amino acids: CSASDGGLISYEQYF.

The V and J genes are TRBV5-1 and TRBJ2-5; tentative D call: TRBD2 (6 bases). From germline, CDR1 is SGHRS and CDR2 YFSETQ. The V end was cut by 0 bases, the J end by 9 bases, with 12 bases between. This CDR3 has 13 residues. CDR3 sequence reads: CASSLVASVAQYF. In DNA form, the CDR3 reads TGCGCCAGCAGCTTGGTGGCTAGCGTGGCCCAGTACTTC.

This clonotype was counted between two and nine times. The chain couples TRBV20-1 to TRBJ2-4; 8 bases map to TRBD2. The J segment lost 3 bases and the V segment lost 3 bases, leaving 7 bases of the junction unmatched. The CDR3 spans 15 residues. Germline CDR1 and CDR2: DFQATT and SNEGSKA (reference sequence). The CDR3 protein is CSARALAGGKNIQYF. CDR3 nucleotides: TGCAGTGCTAGGGCTTTGGCGGGGGGCAAAAACATTCAGTACTTC.

Only a few counts were recorded for this clonotype. The chain employs TRBV6-5 and TRBJ2-5, with 8 bases lining up with TRBD2. The trim removed 3 bases at V and 5 bases at J, leaving 11 bases unmatched. Germline V gene lookup returns CDR1 MNHEY and CDR2 SVGAGI. The CDR3 runs to 16 residues. DNA of the CDR3: TGTGCCAGCAGTTATTCCGACGCGGGGGGCGGGGAGACCCAGTACTTC. It encodes CASSYSDAGGGETQYF.

The genes are TRBV6-2 or TRBV6-3 and TRBJ1-2, with TRBD1 as a possible D gene (6 bases). The CDR3 is 15 amino acids. Deletions cut 0 bases from V and 2 bases from J, with 10 bases between. Germline assignment: CDR1 MNHEY and CDR2 SVGEGT. The CDR3 DNA is TGTGCCAGCAGTTACTCGTGGAGGGGGAACTATGGCTACACCTTC. Translated: CASSYSWRGNYGYTF.

The V gene is TRBV15, the J gene TRBJ1-6; tentatively, D is TRBD1 (5 bases). This CDR3 spans 12 amino acids. The germline CDR1 and CDR2 sequences are LNHNV and YYDKDF (reference sequence). V lost 3 bases and J 8 bases, leaving 5 bases between the germline ends. CDR3 sequence: CATSRGDSPLHF. DNA for the CDR3: TGTGCCACCAGCAGGGGGGATTCACCCCTCCACTTT.

The rearrangement uses TRBV28 and TRBJ2-2; unclear D gene. Trimming took off 6 bases at V and 5 bases at J, with 10 bases between the two ends. The CDR3 consists of 13 residues. Germline V gene lookup returns CDR1 MDHEN and CDR2 SYDVKM. The CDR3 DNA is TGTGCCAGCAGCCACTCGAGGACCGGGGAGCTGTTTTTT. Translated, it gives CASSHSRTGELFF.